The rows below give T cell receptor beta chains drawn from one sample of a study of T cells after yellow fever vaccination. TCRdb recomputed calls from the 5' RACE reads with MiXCR, one row per CDR3 protein. The sample has around 300,000 distinct CDR3 sequences; 3.5% to 4.5% are singletons. The sequencing used PBMCs, collected 15 days after the yellow fever booster vaccination. Every receptor here comes from a man younger than 35 who received the YFV17D yellow fever vaccine. The CDR3 runs from the conserved cysteine through the conserved F or W. The D gene is left open where the match is weak. Where a row states a size, it is once, few, many or the class of an expanded clone; other rows omit it.

TRBJ2-1,NA,NA,TRBV7-2,CASSGGYNEQFF,TGTGCCAGCTCAGGGGGGTACAATGAGCAGTTCTTC
TRBJ1-1,many,TRBD1,TRBV12-3/TRBV12-4,CASTRTGDNTEAFF,TGTGCCAGCACACGGACAGGGGATAACACTGAAGCTTTCTTT
TRBJ2-5,few,NA,TRBV3-1,CASSPRGLETQYF,TGTGCCAGCAGTCCTAGGGGTTTAGAGACCCAGTACTTC
TRBJ1-1,many,NA,TRBV20-1,CSASDTEAFF,TGCAGTGCTAGTGACACTGAAGCTTTCTTT
TRBJ1-2,many,TRBD1,TRBV5-1,CASSPEGAIANYGYTF,TGCGCCAGCAGCCCCGAGGGGGCAATAGCTAACTATGGCTACACCTTC
TRBJ2-7,few,NA,TRBV24-1,CATSDWAKCYAEQYF,TGTGCCACCAGTGATTGGGCCAAGTGCTACGCAGAGCAGTACTTC
TRBJ2-1,NA,NA,TRBV7-8,CASSLKPVSSYNEQFF,TGTGCCAGTAGTCTTAAACCGGTGAGCTCCTACAATGAGCAGTTCTTC
TRBJ2-7,many,NA,TRBV25-1,CASSVALEQYF,TGTGCCAGCAGTGTTGCCCTCGAGCAGTACTTC
TRBJ2-7,NA,TRBD2,TRBV9,CASSARGEAVAYEQYF,TGTGCCAGCAGCGCTCGGGGGGAGGCAGTCGCCTACGAGCAGTACTTC
TRBJ1-4,NA,NA,TRBV5-3,CARSRIQGRGEKLFF,TGTGCCAGAAGCCGGATCCAAGGTCGAGGTGAAAAACTGTTTTTT
TRBJ2-3,many,NA,TRBV7-2,CASSPVGRRRTDTQYF,TGTGCCAGCAGCCCAGTTGGCCGTCGGCGCACAGATACGCAGTATTTT
TRBJ1-2,many,NA,TRBV4-2,CASSQVLFGSYGYTF,TGTGCCAGCAGCCAAGTGCTTTTCGGAAGCTATGGCTACACCTTC
TRBJ1-1,few,NA,TRBV19,CASSILPWDTEAFF,TGTGCCAGTAGTATTCTCCCCTGGGACACTGAAGCTTTCTTT
TRBJ2-3,many,TRBD2,TRBV9,CASSVGTSGGDTQYF,TGTGCCAGCAGCGTGGGGACTAGCGGGGGTGATACGCAGTATTTT
TRBJ2-2,many,TRBD2,TRBV6-6,CASSPVGTSVKFPNTGELFF,TGTGCCAGCAGTCCCGTCGGGACTAGCGTTAAATTCCCCAACACCGGGGAGCTGTTTTTT
TRBJ1-6,NA,NA,TRBV20-1,CSADVLDSPNSPLHF,TGCAGTGCTGACGTTTTGGACAGCCCAAATTCACCCCTCCACTTT
TRBJ2-1,many,NA,TRBV5-4,CASSSGALSYNEQFF,TGTGCCAGCAGCTCCGGAGCTTTATCCTACAATGAGCAGTTCTTC
TRBJ2-1,many,TRBD1,TRBV12-3/TRBV12-4,CASLPGTGPYNEQFF,TGTGCCAGCCTTCCGGGGACAGGCCCCTACAATGAGCAGTTCTTC
TRBJ1-1,few,NA,TRBV7-3,CASSLSGGITEAFF,TGTGCCAGCAGCTTAAGCGGGGGTATAACTGAAGCTTTCTTT
TRBJ1-3,many,NA,TRBV12-3/TRBV12-4,CASSEGQRNTIYF,TGTGCCAGCAGCGAAGGACAGAGAAACACCATATATTTT
TRBJ2-5,many,TRBD1,TRBV4-2,CASSQPLGTGQETQYF,TGTGCCAGCAGCCAACCATTAGGGACAGGGCAAGAGACCCAGTACTTC
TRBJ1-2,many,TRBD1,TRBV9,CASSVLDRVYGYTF,TGTGCCAGCAGCGTCCTCGACAGGGTCTATGGCTACACCTTC
TRBJ1-2,few,TRBD1,TRBV12-3/TRBV12-4,CASSRGTGGYYGYTF,TGTGCCAGCAGCCGGGGGACAGGGGGATACTATGGCTACACCTTC
TRBJ2-3,few,TRBD2,TRBV10-3,CAISGLAGTDTQYF,TGTGCCATCAGTGGACTAGCGGGCACAGATACGCAGTATTTT
TRBJ2-5,many,NA,TRBV7-9,CASSPGTVQTQYF,TGTGCCAGCAGCCCAGGAACGGTTCAGACCCAGTACTTC
TRBJ1-4,many,TRBD1,TRBV24-1,CATLNGDRGCEKLFF,TGTGCCACCTTGAATGGGGACAGGGGCTGTGAAAAACTGTTTTTT